The TCR beta chain described here comes from a study of PD-1 blockade in classical Hodgkin lymphoma (dated by TCRdb to the early 2020s). Background for the entire study: Nivolumab dosing was 3 mg/kg intravenously every 2 weeks, continuing until either disease progression or unacceptable toxicity. A peripheral blood immune signature of response to PD-1 blockade in classical Hodgkin lymphoma was defined using TCR beta sequencing and CyTOF. The paper as a whole reports these results and caveats: A significant rise by C4D1 was seen in CD4+ but not CD8+ TCR diversity (p=0.0027 vs p=0.16), with the rise being most apparent in complete responders (p=0.02). Trial patients with a complete response had baseline diversity similar to that of newly diagnosed patients, while partial responders and progressors had significantly lower diversity. Baseline TCR diversity was reported to be lower in newly diagnosed patients than in healthy donors, and even lower in relapsed/refractory patients. The study covered only a single clinical trial cohort, and the causes of the repertoire differences, possibly disease activity or prior therapy, were still not defined. Lower diversity was observed in patients in whom nivolumab was started less than 1 year after ASCT, and these patients were excluded from later analyses so that confounding by immune reconstitution would be avoided.

A remark on this clone: Its antigen remains unidentified. Base qualities are not recorded, but no much larger clone differs from it by a single base.

The sample's time point, from its label and the paper: cycle 4 day 1 (C4D1), after 6 weeks of nivolumab. Relapse after autologous stem cell transplantation had occurred in all trial patients, and cohorts A, B and C were distinguished by prior brentuximab vedotin exposure. A total of approximately 51 patients with relapsed/refractory classical Hodgkin lymphoma made up the trial cohort, and each patient's best overall response was complete response, partial response or progressive disease. In the multi-cohort phase II CheckMate 205 trial, trial patients received single-agent nivolumab. An independent review committee assessed best overall response using the 2007 International Working Group response criteria. PBMCs from the trial were collected at three points: immediately before nivolumab initiation (C1D1), and during therapy at cycle 2 day 1 and cycle 4 day 1. After peripheral blood was drawn into 8 mL Vacutainer Cell Preparation Tubes, PBMCs were isolated by centrifugation and then cryopreserved.

Genomic DNA was extracted with the Qiagen DNeasy kit from unsorted PBMCs and from negatively selected CD4+ and CD8+ fractions. Using primers that anneal to V and J segments, immunoSEQ multiplex PCR amplified the TCR beta CDR3 regions. A synthetic immune receptor repertoire was used to minimize amplification bias, and remaining bias was computationally removed after sequencing. Per the source publication's procedure: Repertoire diversity was quantified as the Shannon entropy index using custom Python scripts. Unsorted, CD4+ and CD8+ repertoires were analyzed separately, except in combined analyses where CD4+ and CD8+ sequences were merged in silico. Clonal expansion was defined as a frequency increase of at least 2-fold after treatment compared with C1D1, and clones undetected at baseline were assigned a pseudocount of 0.5. Clones with 0 or 1 copy at C1D1 were classified as singleton clones, and clones with 2 or more copies were classified as non-singleton clones. Clones expanded in unsorted samples were labelled as CD4+, CD8+ or unknown by matching protein sequences in sorted samples from the same patient. Wilcoxon tests were applied to paired samples to test diversity changes from C1D1 to C4D1. TCRdb holds this immuneACCESS table with in-frame rearrangements only. Some clones are missing; in checked studies, unresolved V genes explain under half, and the rest has no known cause. V and J calls and clone size are copied from that table; D and trimming were computed from the DNA. This sample has 15,000 to 20,000 clones in its table, and 80% to 90% of those were observed once. About 13% of the sample is in the top ten clones.

From the cysteine through the phenylalanine, the CDR3 covers 16 amino acids. Solely the CDR3 DNA is kept, with 48 bases framed from the first base. The germline V and J ends show losses of 1 base and 4 bases respectively, and no gene match explains 5 bases of the junction. Sequences SGHRS (CDR1) and YFSETQ (CDR2) are obtained from the germline V gene. The specimen was peripheral blood mononuclear cells (PBMCs), collected before the fourth cycle of nivolumab. The chain couples TRBV5-1 to TRBJ2-5; TRBD2 lines up with 12 middle nucleotides. This receptor was obtained from a human donor with classical Hodgkin lymphoma. In nucleotide form, the sequence is TGCGCCAGCAGCTTGTCGGCTAGCGGGGGGGGAGAGACCCAGTACTTC. Protein translation: CASSLSASGGGETQYF.